This TCR beta chain was sequenced during a study of monozygotic twins with cystic fibrosis. General study findings and limits: The repertoire was suggested to be naive-dominated, clonality median about 0.01.

V was trimmed by 5 bases and J by 2 bases, leaving 15 bases between them. Germline lookup yields CDR1 LNHNV and CDR2 YYDKDF (reference sequence). This CDR3 has 15 residues. Regarding this clone: Its specificity is not known.

The method was immunoSEQ multiplex PCR; TCRdb's version includes in-frame clones alone and lacks a portion of them. This table has some 30,000 clones, approximately 92% appearing once. The TCR sequence derives from a girl aged 2-9 years with cystic fibrosis. The genes are TRBV15 and TRBJ1-2, with a possible D match to TRBD1 (6 bases). Material: blood. In nucleotides, the CDR3 is TGTGCCACCAGCGACGGGGCAGGGGAGAACTATGGCTACACCTTC. Its translation is CATSDGAGENYGYTF. Together with reference TRBV15 and TRBJ1-2, the CDR3 gives the full variable domain: DAMVIQNPRYQVTQFGKPVTLSCSQTLNHNVMYWYQQKSSQAPKLLFHYYDKDFNNEADTPDNFQSRRPNTSFCFLDIRSPGLGDTAMYLCATSDGAGENYGYTFGSGTRLTVV.